Below, 30 T cell receptor beta chains from the same sample are listed, as sequenced in a study of blood T cell repertoires in COVID-19. Data came from immunoSEQ multiplex PCR; TCRdb stores just in-frame clones and leaves some out. The sample has 250,000 to 350,000 clones; around nine tenths are singletons. What was sequenced was peripheral blood. Source of these receptors: a woman aged 25 to 39 with COVID-19, enrolled during active disease.

V gene TRBV3-1 (or the pseudogene TRBV3-2) combines with J gene TRBJ1-4, with 10 bases matching TRBD1. With 4 bases clipped from V and 7 bases from J, the junction kept 9 bases outside the gene matches. There are 16 residues in the CDR3. Germline assignment: CDR1 LGHDT and CDR2 YNNKEL (reference sequence). CDR3: CASSLGQGRRGEKLFF. The CDR3 DNA is TGTGCCAGCAGCCTGGGACAGGGGAGACGAGGTGAAAAACTGTTTTTT.

This chain joins TRBV7-2 and TRBJ1-2; 9 nucleotides line up with TRBD1. This CDR3 has 15 amino acids. Unmatched junction bases numbered 10, after V lost 5 bases and J lost 6 bases. Germline lookup yields CDR1 SGHTA and CDR2 FQGNSA. This CDR3 is CASSPQGGQGDGYTF. The CDR3 nucleotides are TGTGCCAGCAGCCCACAAGGGGGACAGGGCGATGGCTACACCTTC.

The CDR3 spells CASSLLGSNQPQHF. CDR3 in DNA: TGTGCCAGCAGCCTACTAGGGAGCAATCAGCCCCAGCATTTT. The chain has TRBV27 and TRBJ1-5, with D uncertain. Germline assignment: CDR1 MNHEY and CDR2 SMNVEV (reference sequence). This CDR3 is built from 14 residues. V was pared by 6 bases and J by 1 base, with 10 bases between.

The V gene is TRBV6-1, the J gene TRBJ2-7, with a tentative D call TRBD2 (5 bases). Trimming took off 8 bases at V and 4 bases at J, with 18 bases between the two ends. The CDR3 has 14 residues. The germline V gene has CDR1 MNHNS and CDR2 SASEGT. The CDR3 DNA reads as TGTGCCAGCTCTTTTCACTATGAGGGATACGAGCAGTACTTC. Translation gives CASSFHYEGYEQYF.

J is TRBJ1-1 and V is TRBV3-1 (or the pseudogene TRBV3-2), with D possibly being TRBD1 (5 bases). V lost 4 bases to trimming and J lost 3 bases, with 12 bases between them. The CDR3 consists of 14 residues. Germline CDR1 LGHDT, CDR2 YNNKEL (reference sequence). CDR3 loop: CASSLGTPHTEAFF. CDR3 sequence (DNA): TGTGCCAGCAGCCTCGGGACTCCTCACACTGAAGCTTTCTTT.

This clone was seen a handful of times. The genes are TRBV6-5 and TRBJ1-6; a possible D gene is TRBD1 (5 bases). CDR3 length: 13 amino acids. The germline V gene encodes CDR1 MNHEY and CDR2 SVGAGI. V shed 10 bases and J shed 7 bases, with 14 bases lying between them. CDR3 sequence reads: CATNRGENSPLHF. CDR3 DNA: TGTGCCACTAACCGGGGGGAAAATTCACCCCTCCACTTT.

V is TRBV3-1 (or the pseudogene TRBV3-2) and J is TRBJ1-2; D is ambiguous. Germline assignment: CDR1 LGHDT and CDR2 YNNKEL (reference sequence). V was clipped by 4 bases and J by 8 bases, with 17 bases between them. The CDR3 sequence is 14 residues long. CDR3 in amino acids: CASSRRAGDGGYTF. CDR3 sequence (DNA): TGTGCCAGCAGCCGGCGGGCGGGAGACGGCGGCTACACCTTC.

V is TRBV4-1 and J is TRBJ1-2, with D perhaps TRBD1 (5 bases). Trimming shortened V by 0 bases and J by 7 bases, and 12 bases separated the two germline ends. Germline CDR1 and CDR2: MGHRA and YSYEKL. The CDR3 totals 14 residues. The CDR3 DNA is TGCGCCAGCAGCCAAGATAGCAGGGTGGGTGGCTACACCTTC. Amino acid sequence: CASSQDSRVGGYTF.

V usage is TRBV5-1 and J usage is TRBJ2-5; TRBD1 matches at 7 bases. The CDR3 loop spans 14 amino acids. Looked up from germline, CDR1 is SGHRS and CDR2 is YFSETQ. With 1 base clipped from V and 6 bases from J, the junction kept 6 bases outside the gene matches. The CDR3 nucleotides are TGCGCCAGCAGCTTGTCAGGGGGAGCAAAGACCCAGTACTTC. It translates to CASSLSGGAKTQYF.

This clone was found a few times. The chain couples TRBV7-3 to TRBJ1-6, with D possibly TRBD1 on 5 matching bases. CDR3 length: 13 amino acids. Deletions cut 5 bases from V and 10 bases from J, with 12 bases between. Germline V gene data show CDR1 as SGHTA and CDR2 as FQGTGA. CDR3 protein: CASSLDKGSPLHF. The CDR3 bases are TGTGCCAGCAGCCTGGACAAAGGATCACCCCTCCACTTT.

As to this clone: One end of the junction fails to match germline, which may point to a read error. V usage is TRBV7-7 and J usage is TRBJ2-2; TRBD2 agrees at 8 bases. This CDR3 comprises 21 residues. Germline V CDR1 and CDR2: SSHAT, FNYEAQ (reference sequence). The CDR3 protein is CASSLPQTSGGGWPNTGELFF. The CDR3 DNA follows: TGTGCTAGCAGCTTACCCCAAACTAGCGGAGGGGGGTGGCCGAACACCGGGGAGCTGTTTTTT.

The chain recombines TRBV5-5 with TRBJ2-7; TRBD2 matches 10 bases. Germline V CDR1 and CDR2: SGHKS, YYEKEE (reference sequence). The CDR3 spans 15 residues. Trimming removed 2 bases from V and 3 bases from J; junction bases left unmatched: 5. The CDR3 reads CASSFGLADHYEQYF. The CDR3 coding sequence is TGTGCCAGCAGCTTCGGACTAGCGGATCACTACGAGCAGTACTTC.

The V call is TRBV4-1, the J call TRBJ1-6; D unclear. The germline CDR1 and CDR2 sequences are MGHRA and YSYEKL. The V end lost 0 bases, the J end lost 10 bases, and 13 bases lay between the germline ends. The CDR3 has 15 amino acids. The CDR3 loop is CASSQEWGVRSPLHF. The CDR3, as DNA: TGCGCCAGCAGCCAAGAGTGGGGAGTAAGGTCACCCCTCCACTTT.

The CDR3 DNA follows: TGTGCCACCAGTGATTTGGGCCCCTCTGGCCTTGACAGGGACTATGGCTACACCTTC. Its protein product is CATSDLGPSGLDRDYGYTF. The V gene is TRBV24-1, the J gene TRBJ1-2, with TRBD1 matching over 7 bases. Germline trimming cut 0 bases from V and 3 bases from J; bases unmatched to any gene: 15. CDR3 size: 19 residues. Germline V gene lookup returns CDR1 KGHDR and CDR2 SFDVKD.

This sequence joins TRBV6-5 and TRBJ2-7, with a possible D match to TRBD2 (5 bases). V lost 6 bases and J lost 0, with 9 bases in between. Germline V gives CDR1 MNHEY, CDR2 SVGAGI. CDR3 size: 13 residues. This chain's CDR3 is CASRRADSYEQYF. The CDR3 DNA reads as TGTGCCAGCAGAAGAGCGGACTCCTACGAGCAGTACTTC.

This chain connects TRBV6-5 to TRBJ1-2; D remains ambiguous. Germline V gives CDR1 MNHEY, CDR2 SVGAGI. This CDR3 is built from 13 residues. The V end lost 5 bases, the J end lost 0 bases, and 7 bases lay between the germline ends. In nucleotides, the CDR3 is TGTGCCAGCAGTAAGCCCCCTAACTATGGCTACACCTTC. The encoded protein is CASSKPPNYGYTF.

The chain couples TRBV5-4 to TRBJ1-2; 8 nucleotides line up with TRBD1. Looked up from germline, CDR1 is SGHNT and CDR2 is YYREEE (reference sequence). Germline trimming cut 5 bases from V and 8 bases from J; bases unmatched to any gene: 8. The CDR3 length is 13 residues. The CDR3 nucleotides are TGTGCCAGCAGGCCCTGGACAGGGATAGGCTACACCTTC. It yields the protein CASRPWTGIGYTF.

This rearrangement joins TRBV6-5 to TRBJ1-3; 7 bases are shared with TRBD1. V lost 6 bases to trimming and J lost 3 bases; unmatched junction nucleotides: 5. The length of the CDR3 is 14 residues. From germline, CDR1 is MNHEY and CDR2 SVGAGI. CDR3 sequence: CASRDRVGGNTIYF. The CDR3 DNA sequence: TGTGCCAGCAGAGACAGGGTGGGTGGAAACACCATATATTTT.

Regarding this clone: The sample contains more than one DNA sequence encoding this CDR3. J is TRBJ1-2 and V is TRBV28; TRBD1 might be the D (5 bases). CDR1 MDHEN and CDR2 SYDVKM come from the germline V gene. The germline V and J ends were trimmed by 2 bases and 2 bases, with 6 bases remaining between them. This CDR3 contains 13 residues. The CDR3 loop reads CASSLQGNYGYTF. In DNA form, the CDR3 reads TGTGCCAGCAGTTTACAGGGAAACTATGGCTACACCTTC.

The rearrangement uses TRBV7-9 and TRBJ2-1; no definite D call. V was shortened by 5 bases and J by 8 bases, with 10 bases between the two germline ends. CDR1 and CDR2 from the germline V gene are SEHNR and FQNEAQ (reference sequence). The CDR3 is 12 residues long. CDR3 protein: CASSPFRDEQFF. CDR3 in DNA: TGTGCCAGCAGCCCGTTTCGCGATGAGCAGTTCTTC.

The rearrangement uses TRBV24-1 and TRBJ2-2; 10 bases align to TRBD2. V was pared by 1 base and J by 6 bases, with 7 bases of the junction left unmatched. The CDR3 is 17 residues long. The V gene's germline CDR1 is KGHDR and CDR2 SFDVKD. This CDR3 reads CATSDFLAGGSAGELFF. In DNA, the CDR3 is TGTGCCACCAGTGATTTTTTAGCGGGAGGATCGGCCGGGGAGCTGTTTTTT.

The rearrangement links TRBV6-1 to TRBJ2-6; TRBD2 might be the D (6 bases). CDR1 is MNHNS and CDR2 is SASEGT in the germline V gene. The CDR3 length is 16 residues. Deletions cut 4 bases from V and 3 bases from J, with 13 bases between. Here the CDR3 reads CASSGPGVHGANVLTF. The CDR3 DNA is TGTGCCAGCAGTGGACCGGGGGTCCATGGGGCCAACGTCCTGACTTTC.

The genes are TRBV11-2 and TRBJ2-7, with 7 positions matching TRBD2. The germline V gene encodes CDR1 SGHAT and CDR2 FQNNGV. The junction had 3 bases not matched to a gene; V was cut back by 1 base and J by 6 bases. The CDR3 extends over 13 amino acids. CDR3 residues: CASSLALAAEQYF. CDR3 nucleotide sequence: TGTGCCAGCAGCTTAGCCCTAGCGGCCGAGCAGTACTTC. The whole variable domain, remainder taken from reference TRBV11-2 and TRBJ2-7, is EAGVAQSPRYKIIEKRQSVAFWCNPISGHATLYWYQQILGQGPKLLIQFQNNGVVDDSQLPKDRFSAERLKGVDSTLKIQPAKLEDSAVYLCASSLALAAEQYFGPGTRLTVT.

The J gene is TRBJ2-2, the V gene TRBV2; 7 bases align to TRBD2. The J segment lost 4 bases and the V segment lost 6 bases, leaving 2 bases of the junction unmatched. Germline CDR1 and CDR2: SNHLY and FYNNEI. The CDR3 is made up of 13 amino acids. CDR3 DNA: TGTGCCAGCAGCCGGACTAGCACCGGGGAGCTGTTTTTT. Protein sequence: CASSRTSTGELFF. Together with reference TRBV2 and TRBJ2-2, the CDR3 gives the full variable domain: EPEVTQTPSHQVTQMGQEVILRCVPISNHLYFYWYRQILGQKVEFLVSFYNNEISEKSEIFDDQFSVERPDGSNFTLKIRSTKLEDSAMYFCASSRTSTGELFFGEGSRLTVL.

The chain links TRBV2 to TRBJ1-6; TRBD1 is a possible D gene (6 bases). The V and J ends lost 10 bases and 8 bases respectively, with 18 bases between them. CDR3 size: 14 residues. Germline V gene data show CDR1 as SNHLY and CDR2 as FYNNEI. The DNA for the CDR3 is TGTGCCACCAAGGGGGGAGGGGTACATTCACCCCTCCACTTT. Protein: CATKGGGVHSPLHF.

The chain links TRBV30 to TRBJ2-1, with D perhaps TRBD1 (6 bases). V was pared by 2 bases and J by 2 bases, with 7 bases between. Looked up from germline, CDR1 is GTSNPN and CDR2 is SVGIG (reference sequence). The CDR3 is made up of 13 amino acids. CDR3 sequence (DNA): TGTGCCTGGAGTAGGACAGCCTACAATGAGCAGTTCTTC. The encoded protein is CAWSRTAYNEQFF.

The rearrangement links TRBV11-2 to TRBJ2-2; possibly TRBD1 for D (6 bases). The CDR3 is made up of 12 amino acids. Germline CDR1 is SGHAT and CDR2 is FQNNGV. V was pared by 8 bases and J by 6 bases, with 10 bases between. CDR3 nucleotide sequence: TGTGCCAGCCAACAGGGTCCCGGGGAGCTGTTTTTT. Amino acid sequence: CASQQGPGELFF.

V usage is TRBV15 and J usage is TRBJ2-7, with D maybe TRBD1 (6 bases). The CDR3 loop spans 13 amino acids. From germline, CDR1 is LNHNV and CDR2 YYDKDF (reference sequence). V was clipped by 1 base and J by 3 bases, with 7 bases between them. CDR3 loop: CATSRVGGYEQYF. Here the CDR3 DNA reads TGTGCCACCAGCAGAGTAGGGGGCTACGAGCAGTACTTC.

This clone was seen just once. The chain couples TRBV9 to TRBJ2-1; D unresolved. This CDR3 comprises 15 residues. V was shortened by 2 bases and J by 10 bases, with 19 bases between the two germline ends. Germline CDR1 SGDLS, CDR2 YYNGEE. CDR3 protein: CASSVDPLKSREQFF. The CDR3 bases are TGTGCCAGCAGCGTCGACCCCCTCAAATCTAGGGAGCAGTTCTTC.

The chain links TRBV24-1 to TRBJ2-3, with TRBD2 as a possible D gene (5 bases). The germline V and J ends were trimmed by 4 bases and 4 bases, with 20 bases remaining between them. The CDR3 is 17 residues long. Germline lookup yields CDR1 KGHDR and CDR2 SFDVKD. Here the CDR3 reads CATSDPSGGEFSDTQYF. The CDR3 DNA follows: TGTGCCACCAGTGACCCGAGCGGTGGAGAATTTTCAGATACGCAGTATTTT.